This is a list of T cell receptor beta chains from one sample in a study of T cell clonotyping in hematopoietic cell transplantation. TCRdb's copy holds only in-frame clones and misses some; the assay was immunoSEQ multiplex PCR. The sample holds 55,000 to 70,000 clones; around 94% are singletons and the top ten take about 1.5%. The sample taken for sequencing was peripheral blood mononuclear cells. These TCRs come from a man aged 45-65 years in good health. Some clones in this sample may be carry-over from other donors' samples. CDR3s include the opening cysteine and the closing phenylalanine or tryptophan. Each record gives: clone size, D gene, J gene, V gene, CDR3 length, CDR3 DNA, CDR3 protein. A D gene is named only where the DNA matches it firmly. Clone size appears in some rows only: once, few, many, or a class for an expanded clone.

few	-	TRBJ2-4	TRBV6-1	14	TGTGCCAGCAGTGAAGGGGGTCCCCCGGACATTCAGTACTTC	CASSEGGPPDIQYF
-	-	TRBJ2-1	TRBV6-5	11	TGTGCCAGCAGCAATGGACAGGAGCAGTTCTTC	CASSNGQEQFF
-	TRBD1	TRBJ1-2	TRBV6-1	14	TGTGCCAGCAGTCCTCAGGGACAGGTTCAAGGCTACACCTTC	CASSPQGQVQGYTF
-	-	TRBJ1-1	TRBV29-1	13	TGCAGCGTTGACGGGGCAGCGAACACTGAAGCTTTCTTT	CSVDGAANTEAFF
-	TRBD2	TRBJ2-7	TRBV6-5	15	TGTGCCAGCAGTTACCTAGCGGGGGCCCCATGGGAGCAGTACTTC	CASSYLAGAPWEQYF
once	-	TRBJ2-3	TRBV10-3	14	TGTGCCGGCGCCGGGACTTCTAACACAGATACGCAGTATTTT	CAGAGTSNTDTQYF
-	-	TRBJ2-5	TRBV7-2	13	TGTGCCAGCAGCTGGGCAGGTGCTGAGACCCAGTACTTC	CASSWAGAETQYF
once	-	TRBJ2-5	TRBV7-2	14	TGTGCCAGCAGCCTGACTGGGGGCCTGAAGACCCAGTACTTC	CASSLTGGLKTQYF
-	TRBD1	TRBJ1-2	TRBV5-1	15	TGCGCCAGCAGGTTCGTAACAGGGGAGGACTATGGCTACACCTTC	CASRFVTGEDYGYTF
few	-	TRBJ2-7	TRBV4-3	14	TGCGCCAGCAGCCAAGGGACAGACCGATACGAGCAGTACTTC	CASSQGTDRYEQYF
-	-	TRBJ2-2	TRBV9	13	TGTGCCAGCAGCACTTTAGCGAGCGGGGAGCTGTTTTTT	CASSTLASGELFF
once	-	TRBJ2-7	TRBV7-2	13	TGTGCCAGCAGCGGGAGGCTTAACTACGAGCAGTACTTC	CASSGRLNYEQYF
-	-	TRBJ2-3	TRBV10-3	12	TGTGCCATCAGACAGACCTCAGATACGCAGTATTTT	CAIRQTSDTQYF
-	-	TRBJ1-6	TRBV9	13	TGTGCCAGCAGCGTAGATCTGACCTCACCCCTCCACTTT	CASSVDLTSPLHF
-	-	TRBJ1-4	TRBV28	14	TGTGCCAGTCGGAAGAGGAGGGTCCGAGAAAAACTGTTTTTT	CASRKRRVREKLFF
-	TRBD1	TRBJ1-5	TRBV18	17	TGTGCCAGCTCACCTACAGGGGGCGCGTTTGGCAATCAGCCCCAGCATTTT	CASSPTGGAFGNQPQHF
-	-	TRBJ1-1	TRBV2	12	TGTGCCAGCAAGTTTAAGAACACTGAAGCTTTCTTT	CASKFKNTEAFF
-	TRBD1	TRBJ2-7	TRBV2	12	TGTGCCAGCGGGACAGGGTACCACGAGCAGTACTTC	CASGTGYHEQYF
once	-	TRBJ2-2	TRBV28	14	TGTGCCAGCACCCAAACATCGAACACCGGGGAGCTGTTTTTT	CASTQTSNTGELFF
-	TRBD1	TRBJ1-4	TRBV6-1	15	TGTGCCAGCAGATATGTGGACAGGGTGGAGGAAAAACTGTTTTTT	CASRYVDRVEEKLFF
-	TRBD2	TRBJ2-3	TRBV7-8	17	TGTGCCAGCAGCCACCCGAAACTAGCGGGGGGCACAGATACGCAGTATTTT	CASSHPKLAGGTDTQYF
-	-	TRBJ2-1	TRBV6-1	14	TGTGCCAGCAGTGAACAGCCGGGCCTCAATGAGCAGTTCTTC	CASSEQPGLNEQFF
-	-	TRBJ1-1	TRBV9	14	TGTGCCAGCAGCCGGTGGGAAGGGGGCACTGAAGCTTTCTTT	CASSRWEGGTEAFF
-	TRBD2	TRBJ2-1	TRBV29-1	19	TGCAGCGTTGAAGACCTGCAGACTAGCGGGGGCACCTACTACAATGAGCAGTTCTTC	CSVEDLQTSGGTYYNEQFF
-	-	TRBJ1-4	TRBV6-5	14	TGTGCCAGCAGTTTGGGGGCAACTAATGAAAAACTGTTTTTT	CASSLGATNEKLFF
-	TRBD2	TRBJ2-1	TRBV30	16	TGTGCCTGGAGGCGGTGGCAGCGGGAGAATGGCAATGAGCAGTTCTTC	CAWRRWQRENGNEQFF
-	TRBD2	TRBJ2-5	TRBV7-3	13	TGTGCCAGCAGCAAACTAGCGGAAGAGACCCAGTACTTC	CASSKLAEETQYF
-	-	TRBJ2-3	TRBV10-3	14	TGTGCCATCAGTGAGTCTAACCCCACAGATACGCAGTATTTT	CAISESNPTDTQYF
-	-	TRBJ2-4	TRBV7-9	12	TGTGCCAGCGGACCAGGGCTGAACATTCAGTACTTC	CASGPGLNIQYF
once	-	TRBJ2-7	TRBV28	13	TGTGCCAGCAGTTCCACGGGACAACACGAGCAGTACTTC	CASSSTGQHEQYF
-	-	TRBJ2-3	TRBV4-1	15	TGCGCCAGCAGCCGCCTGGGAAGGGGTACGCATACGCAGTATTTT	CASSRLGRGTHTQYF
-	-	TRBJ2-2	TRBV7-9	17	TGTGCCAGCAGCTTAGCTGGGGGGCTTGGGAACACCGGGGAGCTGTTTTTT	CASSLAGGLGNTGELFF
-	-	TRBJ1-2	TRBV6-5	15	TGTGCCAGCAGTTACTCCGGCAGCCTTAACTATGGCTACACCTTC	CASSYSGSLNYGYTF
-	-	TRBJ1-5	TRBV5-1	13	TGCGCCAGCAGAGACGATAGCAATCAGCCCCAGCATTTT	CASRDDSNQPQHF